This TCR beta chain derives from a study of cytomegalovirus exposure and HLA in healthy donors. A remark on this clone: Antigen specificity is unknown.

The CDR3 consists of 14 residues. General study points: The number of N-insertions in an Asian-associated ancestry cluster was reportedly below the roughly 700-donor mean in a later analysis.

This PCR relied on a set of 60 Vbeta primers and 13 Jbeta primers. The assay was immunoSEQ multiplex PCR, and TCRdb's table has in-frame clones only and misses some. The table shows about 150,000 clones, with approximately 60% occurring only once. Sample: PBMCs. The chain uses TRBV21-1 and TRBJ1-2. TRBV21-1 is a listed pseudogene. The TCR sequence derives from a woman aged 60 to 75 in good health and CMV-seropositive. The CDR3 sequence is CASNPAIHNYGYTF. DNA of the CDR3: TGTGCCAGCAACCCAGCGATCCATAACTATGGCTACACCTTC.